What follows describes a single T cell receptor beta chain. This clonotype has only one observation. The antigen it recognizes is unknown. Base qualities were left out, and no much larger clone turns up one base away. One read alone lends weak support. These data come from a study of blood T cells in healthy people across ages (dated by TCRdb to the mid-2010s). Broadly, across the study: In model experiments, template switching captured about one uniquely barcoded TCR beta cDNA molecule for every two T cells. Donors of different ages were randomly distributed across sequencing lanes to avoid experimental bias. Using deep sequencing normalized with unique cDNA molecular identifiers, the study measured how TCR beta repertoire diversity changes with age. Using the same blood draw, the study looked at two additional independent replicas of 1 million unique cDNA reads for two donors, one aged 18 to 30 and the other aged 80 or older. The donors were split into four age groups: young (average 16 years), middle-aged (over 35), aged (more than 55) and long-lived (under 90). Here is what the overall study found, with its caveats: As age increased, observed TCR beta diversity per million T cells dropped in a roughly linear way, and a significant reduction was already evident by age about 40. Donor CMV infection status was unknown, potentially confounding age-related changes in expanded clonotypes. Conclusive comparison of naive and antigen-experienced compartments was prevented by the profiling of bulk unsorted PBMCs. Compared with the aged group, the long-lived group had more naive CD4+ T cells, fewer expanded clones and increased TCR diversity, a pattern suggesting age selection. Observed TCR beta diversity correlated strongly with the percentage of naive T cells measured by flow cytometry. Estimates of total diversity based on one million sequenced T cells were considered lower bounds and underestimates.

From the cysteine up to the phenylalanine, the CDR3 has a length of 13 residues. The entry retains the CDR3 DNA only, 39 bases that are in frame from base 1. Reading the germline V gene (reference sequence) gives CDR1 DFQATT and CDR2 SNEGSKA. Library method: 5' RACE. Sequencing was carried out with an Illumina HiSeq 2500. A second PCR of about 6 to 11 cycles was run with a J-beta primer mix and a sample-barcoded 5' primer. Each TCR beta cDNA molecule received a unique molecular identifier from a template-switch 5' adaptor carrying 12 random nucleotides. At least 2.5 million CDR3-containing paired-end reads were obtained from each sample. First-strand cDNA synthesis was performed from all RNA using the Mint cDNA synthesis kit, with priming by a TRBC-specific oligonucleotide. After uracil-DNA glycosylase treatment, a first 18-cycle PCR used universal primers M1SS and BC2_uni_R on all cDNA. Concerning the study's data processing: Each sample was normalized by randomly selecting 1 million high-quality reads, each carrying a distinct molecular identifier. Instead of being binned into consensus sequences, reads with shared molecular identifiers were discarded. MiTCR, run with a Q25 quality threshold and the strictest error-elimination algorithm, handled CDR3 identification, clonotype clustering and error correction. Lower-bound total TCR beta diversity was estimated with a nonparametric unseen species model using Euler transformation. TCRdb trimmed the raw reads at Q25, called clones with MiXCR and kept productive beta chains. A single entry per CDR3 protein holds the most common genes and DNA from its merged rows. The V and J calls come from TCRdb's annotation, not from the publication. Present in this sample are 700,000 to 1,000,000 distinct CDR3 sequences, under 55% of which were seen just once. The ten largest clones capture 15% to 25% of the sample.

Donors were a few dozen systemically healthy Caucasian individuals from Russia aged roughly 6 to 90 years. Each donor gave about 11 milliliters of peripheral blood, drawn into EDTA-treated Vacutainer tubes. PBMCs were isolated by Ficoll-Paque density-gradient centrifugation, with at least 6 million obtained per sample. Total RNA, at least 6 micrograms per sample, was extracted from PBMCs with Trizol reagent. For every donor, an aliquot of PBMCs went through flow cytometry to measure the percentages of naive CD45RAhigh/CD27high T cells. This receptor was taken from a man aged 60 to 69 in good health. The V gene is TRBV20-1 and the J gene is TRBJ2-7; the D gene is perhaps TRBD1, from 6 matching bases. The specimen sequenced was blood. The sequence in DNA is TGCAGGTCCCAGGGACAACTATCCTACGAGCAGTACTTC. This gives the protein CRSQGQLSYEQYF.